The 28 T cell receptor beta chains below were found in one sample sequenced in a study of T cell responses to AZD1222 COVID-19 vaccine. Sequencing used immunoSEQ multiplex PCR; TCRdb keeps in-frame clones, though not all of them. Of fewer than 55,000 clones in the sample, around four fifths were seen once. Sequencing was performed on peripheral blood, taken on day 0 of MenACWY control vaccination. The receptors were sampled from an adult in good health.

The chain couples TRBV7-8 to TRBJ1-6, with 8 bases aligning to TRBD1. The germline gives CDR1 SGHVS, CDR2 FQNEAQ. The CDR3 has 15 amino acids. V shed 3 bases, J shed 9 bases, and the junction held 7 bases outside the gene matches. CDR3 protein: CASSFDRGKGSPLHF. The CDR3 bases are TGTGCCAGCAGCTTCGACAGGGGAAAGGGTTCACCCCTCCACTTT.

V and J are TRBV11-2 and TRBJ2-2; unclear D gene. This CDR3 is 14 amino acids long. CDR1 is SGHAT, CDR2 FQNNGV, per germline. V lost 6 bases and J 0 bases, leaving 8 bases between the germline ends. CDR3 in DNA: TGTGCCAGCAGACAAGACCCGAACACCGGGGAGCTGTTTTTT. Translation gives CASRQDPNTGELFF. Supplemented by reference TRBV11-2 and TRBJ2-2, the full variable domain reads EAGVAQSPRYKIIEKRQSVAFWCNPISGHATLYWYQQILGQGPKLLIQFQNNGVVDDSQLPKDRFSAERLKGVDSTLKIQPAKLEDSAVYLCASRQDPNTGELFFGEGSRLTVL.

J is TRBJ2-5 and V is TRBV19; D is tentatively TRBD1 or TRBD2 (5 bases each). V was pared by 8 bases and J by 4 bases, with 11 bases between. Germline values: CDR1 LNHDA, CDR2 SQIVND (reference sequence). The CDR3 loop spans 12 amino acids. The CDR3 DNA reads TGTGCCAGTGGCTATGGGGGAGAGACCCAGTACTTC. This codes for CASGYGGETQYF.

This clone has just one count. This sequence joins TRBV28 and TRBJ1-3, with a possible D match to TRBD1 (5 bases). The CDR3 length is 14 residues. Trimming took 1 base from V and 7 from J, leaving 11 bases between them. CDR1 MDHEN and CDR2 SYDVKM come from the germline V gene. Here the CDR3 reads CASSLFQGGNTIYF. CDR3 bases: TGTGCCAGCAGTTTATTCCAGGGTGGGAACACCATATATTTT.

The V call is TRBV5-1, the J call TRBJ1-1; D is perhaps TRBD1 (6 bases). Germline V gene lookup returns CDR1 SGHRS and CDR2 YFSETQ. Trimming removed 3 bases at V and 5 bases at J, with 14 bases between. The length of the CDR3 is 14 residues. CDR3 coding DNA: TGCGCCAGCAGCTCCACCGGGACAACAACTGAAGCTTTCTTT. Its translation is CASSSTGTTTEAFF.

The chain is built from TRBV30 and TRBJ2-5; maybe TRBD1 (5 bases). Trimming shortened V by 3 bases and J by 2 bases, and 13 bases separated the two germline ends. Germline assignment: CDR1 GTSNPN and CDR2 SVGIG (reference sequence). The CDR3 spans 14 residues. This CDR3 reads CAWSLGRSQETQYF. The CDR3 DNA is TGTGCCTGGAGCTTGGGGCGTTCACAAGAGACCCAGTACTTC. Full variable domain (outside the CDR3, taken from reference TRBV30 and TRBJ2-5): SQTIHQWPATLVQPVGSPLSLECTVEGTSNPNLYWYRQAAGRGLQLLFYSVGIGQISSEVPQNLSASRPQDRQFILSSKKLLLSDSGFYLCAWSLGRSQETQYFGPGTRLLVL.

This clone has just a few counts. This chain uses TRBV7-6 with TRBJ2-6; 10 bases map to TRBD1. V was pared by 3 bases and J by 1 base, with 9 bases of the junction left unmatched. Germline V lookup: CDR1 SGHVS, CDR2 FNYEAQ. This CDR3 is built from 19 residues. CDR3 in DNA: TGTGCCAGCAGCTTCCCACGGGACAGGGGAAATTCTGGGGCCAACGTCCTGACTTTC. It specifies CASSFPRDRGNSGANVLTF.

The sample holds one count of this clone. The chain links TRBV28 to TRBJ2-4, with D possibly matching TRBD2 (6 bases). The ends were cut back, 5 bases at V and 7 bases at J, with 21 bases in the middle. The germline V gene has CDR1 MDHEN and CDR2 SYDVKM. The CDR3 has 16 amino acids. The CDR3 region is CASSPLGGREMNIQYF. The CDR3 nucleotides read TGTGCCAGCAGTCCCCTGGGGGGACGAGAAATGAACATTCAGTACTTC.

The chain combines TRBV5-6 with TRBJ2-3; D remains ambiguous. CDR3 length equals 15 residues. Germline CDR1 SGHDT, CDR2 YYEEEE. Deletions cut 2 bases from V and 0 bases from J, with 10 bases between. CDR3 loop: CASSFGEISTDTQYF. The CDR3 DNA follows: TGTGCCAGCAGCTTTGGAGAGATAAGCACAGATACGCAGTATTTT.

This clone was counted between two and nine times. CDR3 region: CASGRDRVRSTGELFF. The CDR3 coding sequence is TGTGCTAGTGGTCGGGACAGGGTGCGGAGCACCGGGGAGCTGTTTTTT. This rearrangement joins TRBV12-5 to TRBJ2-2; 9 bases fit TRBD1. This CDR3 comprises 16 residues. The V gene's germline CDR1 is LGHNT and CDR2 FRNRAP. The V and J ends lost 5 bases and 4 bases, in that order; junction bases with no gene match: 8.

The V and J genes are TRBV10-3 and TRBJ1-6, with unresolved D. The V gene lost 7 bases and the J gene lost 7 bases, with 11 bases spanning the gap. Germline V gene data show CDR1 as ENHRY and CDR2 as SYGVKD. The CDR3 extends over 13 amino acids. The CDR3: CAITPIENSPLHF. The CDR3 DNA sequence: TGTGCCATCACCCCGATCGAAAATTCACCCCTCCACTTT.

The V gene is TRBV5-1, the J gene TRBJ2-3, with D unresolved. Trimming stripped 5 bases from V and 6 bases from J, with 10 bases between. Germline CDR1 reads SGHRS; CDR2 reads YFSETQ. The CDR3 runs to 12 residues. The CDR3 loop is CASRLVADTQYF. The CDR3 region has the DNA TGCGCCAGCAGACTGGTGGCGGATACGCAGTATTTT. The full variable domain, with the rest looked up from reference TRBV5-1 and TRBJ2-3, is KAGVTQTPRYLIKTRGQQVTLSCSPISGHRSVSWYQQTPGQGLQFLFEYFSETQRNKGNFPGRFSGRQFSNSRSEMNVSTLELGDSALYLCASRLVADTQYFGPGTRLTVL.

The chain couples TRBV9 to TRBJ1-4; 7 bases match TRBD1. Unmatched junction bases numbered 6, after V lost 2 bases and J lost 8 bases. Germline lookup yields CDR1 SGDLS and CDR2 YYNGEE. The CDR3 loop spans 14 amino acids. The CDR3 loop is CASSVTGVEEKLFF. The DNA of the CDR3 is TGTGCCAGCAGCGTCACAGGGGTCGAGGAAAAACTGTTTTTT.

CDR3 DNA: TGCGCCAGCAGCCGAATCCGGGACAGGGTCCCCGAGCAGTACTTC. Its translation: CASSRIRDRVPEQYF. The chain couples TRBV4-1 to TRBJ2-7; 9 bases match TRBD1. Germline V gene lookup returns CDR1 MGHRA and CDR2 YSYEKL. CDR3 length: 15 amino acids. After removal of 4 bases from V and 6 bases from J, the junction contained 10 bases not matched to a gene.

The chain carries TRBV7-8 and TRBJ1-2; maybe TRBD1 (5 bases). The germline gives CDR1 SGHVS, CDR2 FQNEAQ. This CDR3 is built from 14 residues. V lost 0 bases, J lost 4 bases, and 9 bases lay in between. The CDR3 protein is CASSLAAGSYGYTF. The CDR3 nucleotides read TGTGCCAGCAGCTTAGCAGCAGGGAGCTATGGCTACACCTTC.

The CDR3 DNA reads as TGCGCCAGCAGCTCAGCGGCGGCGTTTGAAGCTTTCTTT. Translation gives CASSSAAAFEAFF. The chain joins TRBV5-1 to TRBJ1-1; D remains unclear. The CDR3 totals 13 residues. Germline CDR1 and CDR2: SGHRS and YFSETQ. The germline V and J ends were trimmed by 3 bases and 7 bases, with 13 bases remaining between them.

The chain links TRBV7-9 to TRBJ1-5, with 7 bases matching TRBD1. The CDR3 consists of 17 residues. In germline, CDR1 is SEHNR, CDR2 FQNEAQ (reference sequence). V lost 6 bases to trimming and J lost 1 base; unmatched junction nucleotides: 12. This chain's CDR3 is CASSHSTGSISNQPQHF. CDR3 bases: TGTGCCAGCAGTCATTCGACAGGGTCAATCAGCAATCAGCCCCAGCATTTT.

The V call is TRBV27, the J call TRBJ2-7; D is unclear. The CDR3 is made up of 12 amino acids. CDR1 is MNHEY, CDR2 SMNVEV, per germline (reference sequence). V was cut by 6 bases and J by 2 bases, with 8 bases left in between. CDR3 amino acids: CASRRPPYEQYF. CDR3 nucleotide sequence: TGTGCCAGCAGGCGTCCACCCTACGAGCAGTACTTC.

The CDR3 DNA reads TGTGCCACCAGCACCGGTGCAAGGTATGGCTACACCTTC. Encoded protein: CATSTGARYGYTF. This chain links TRBV15 with TRBJ1-2; D is unclear. The CDR3 runs 13 residues. Germline assignment: CDR1 LNHNV and CDR2 YYDKDF (reference sequence). V lost 4 bases and J 5 bases, leaving 11 bases between the germline ends.

The genes are TRBV18 and TRBJ1-2; D unclear. From germline, CDR1 is KGHSH and CDR2 LQKENI. The V end lost 1 base, the J end lost 3 bases, and 6 bases lay between the germline ends. The CDR3 has 13 residues. The CDR3 nucleotides read TGTGCCAGCTCACCACGGAAGGACTATGGCTACACCTTC. Its translation is CASSPRKDYGYTF.

In its sample, this clone was seen a few times. This chain links TRBV5-6 with TRBJ1-1, with TRBD1 identical over 7 bases. Trimming at V came to 1 base and at J to 2 bases, leaving 8 bases not matched to a gene. CDR1 is SGHDT and CDR2 is YYEEEE in the germline V gene. The CDR3 totals 16 residues. The CDR3 nucleotides read TGTGCCAGCAGCTTGATGGCAGGGGGACCTAACACTGAAGCTTTCTTT. This translates into CASSLMAGGPNTEAFF. Full variable domain (outside the CDR3, taken from reference TRBV5-6 and TRBJ1-1): DAGVTQSPTHLIKTRGQQVTLRCSPKSGHDTVSWYQQALGQGPQFIFQYYEEEERQRGNFPDRFSGHQFPNYSSELNVNALLLGDSALYLCASSLMAGGPNTEAFFGQGTRLTVV.

The chain joins TRBV7-6 to TRBJ2-1, with 11 bases aligning to TRBD2. The germline CDR1 and CDR2 sequences are SGHVS and FNYEAQ. The CDR3 runs 14 residues. V lost 8 bases to trimming and J lost 7 bases; unmatched junction nucleotides: 7. The CDR3 here is CASGLAGGTNEQFF. The CDR3 DNA follows: TGTGCCAGCGGGCTAGCGGGGGGTACTAATGAGCAGTTCTTC.

This clone was seen just once. The chain has TRBV15 and TRBJ2-1; 8 nucleotides match TRBD1. The CDR3 consists of 13 residues. Germline lookup yields CDR1 LNHNV and CDR2 YYDKDF (reference sequence). Unmatched junction bases numbered 4, after V lost 7 bases and J lost 5 bases. The CDR3 DNA reads TGTGCCACCAAGGGGACAGGAAACAATGAGCAGTTCTTC. Translation gives CATKGTGNNEQFF.

The gene calls are TRBV18 and TRBJ1-6; the D is unclear. Per the germline V gene, CDR1 is KGHSH and CDR2 is LQKENI. With 0 bases removed from V and 5 bases from J, the gap between germline ends came to 5 bases. CDR3 length equals 14 residues. DNA for the CDR3: TGTGCCAGCTCACCACCAAAGGATAATTCACCCCTCCACTTT. It encodes CASSPPKDNSPLHF. Drawing the rest from reference TRBV18 and TRBJ1-6, the complete variable domain is NAGVMQNPRHLVRRRGQEARLRCSPMKGHSHVYWYRQLPEEGLKFMVYLQKENIIDESGMPKERFSAEFPKEGPSILRIQQVVRGDSAAYFCASSPPKDNSPLHFGNGTRLTVT.

V is TRBV5-1 and J is TRBJ1-6; D is possibly TRBD1 (5 bases). The CDR3 has 15 amino acids. CDR1 is SGHRS, CDR2 YFSETQ, per germline. Between the trimmed V and J ends, which lost 5 bases and 8 bases, there was a span of 17 bases. CDR3 DNA sequence: TGCGCCAGCAGGACGTTGGGACGGGACGATTCACCCCTCCACTTT. This encodes CASRTLGRDDSPLHF.

To note about this clone: This may come from a read error, since a much larger clone is one base off. Different DNA sequences within this sample yield the same CDR3. V and J are TRBV2 and TRBJ1-1; D might be TRBD1 (5 bases). The CDR3 is 14 residues long. V gave up 1 base and J gave up 12 bases, with 18 bases separating them. Germline V gene lookup returns CDR1 SNHLY and CDR2 FYNNEI. CDR3 bases: TGTGCCAGCAGTGAAGGAGGGCAGGGACTGAAAACTTTCTTT. Protein sequence: CASSEGGQGLKTFF.

The rearrangement joins TRBV27 to TRBJ1-1; D may be TRBD1 (6 bases). Germline lookup yields CDR1 MNHEY and CDR2 SMNVEV (reference sequence). The germline V and J ends were trimmed by 7 bases and 7 bases, with 19 bases remaining between them. The CDR3 extends over 14 amino acids. This chain's CDR3 is CASNLRGGGGEAFF. CDR3 nucleotides: TGTGCCAGCAATCTAAGGGGGGGCGGCGGTGAAGCTTTCTTT.

The chain couples TRBV21-1 to TRBJ2-7; the DNA was not compared with TRBD1, the D call given in the table. TRBV21-1 is a listed pseudogene. This CDR3 has 16 residues. In DNA, the CDR3 is TGTGCCAGCAGCAAAAGAGGGACAGGGGAAGGGGACGAGCAGTACGTC. This gives the protein CASSKRGTGEGDEQYV.